The 28 T cell receptor beta chains reported below all come from one sample, sequenced in a study of control samples from healthy donors and cancer patients. Using immunoSEQ multiplex PCR, the repertoire was profiled, and TCRdb retains in-frame clones only, with some absent. The sample has approximately 110,000 clones, 90% seen once. The specimen was blood. These receptors all stem from a human donor in good health. The donor label of this sample is uncertain.

J is TRBJ2-2 and V is TRBV5-1, with TRBD2 matching 11 bases. The germline V gene has CDR1 SGHRS and CDR2 YFSETQ. Germline trimming cut 0 bases from V and 5 bases from J; bases unmatched to any gene: 3. This CDR3 region has 16 residues. CDR3 protein: CASSLALAGATGELFF. Here the CDR3 DNA reads TGCGCCAGCAGCTTGGCACTAGCGGGGGCTACCGGGGAGCTGTTTTTT.

The chain is built from TRBV10-3 and TRBJ1-3; unclear D gene. Deletions cut 4 bases from V and 2 bases from J, with 12 bases between. The germline V gene has CDR1 ENHRY and CDR2 SYGVKD. The CDR3 runs 15 residues. The CDR3 loop reads CAISGQYGTGNTIYF. Here the CDR3 DNA reads TGTGCCATCAGTGGGCAATACGGTACTGGAAACACCATATATTTT.

This rearrangement joins TRBV7-9 to TRBJ2-1; perhaps D is TRBD1 or TRBD2 (5 bases each). Germline V gene sequence: CDR1 SEHNR, CDR2 FQNEAQ (reference sequence). This CDR3 comprises 16 residues. Trimming took 2 bases from V and 3 from J, leaving 14 bases between them. The CDR3 nucleotides read TGTGCCAGCAGCTTAAGATCGGGGACCCTCTACAATGAGCAGTTCTTC. The encoded protein is CASSLRSGTLYNEQFF.

The chain combines TRBV19 with TRBJ1-6; maybe TRBD1 (5 bases). CDR1 is LNHDA and CDR2 is SQIVND in the germline V gene (reference sequence). V lost 6 bases, J lost 10 bases, and 28 bases lay in between. There are 18 residues in the CDR3. The CDR3 DNA sequence: TGTGCCAGTAGCAACTCCTACTCCCCCGGGACGTTTTACTCACCCCTCCACTTT. It codes for CASSNSYSPGTFYSPLHF.

This chain uses TRBV20-1 with TRBJ1-2; tentatively, D is TRBD1 (5 bases). Germline V gives CDR1 DFQATT, CDR2 SNEGSKA (reference sequence). The CDR3 sequence is 11 residues long. The V end was cut by 6 bases, the J end by 6 bases, with 11 bases between. The DNA for the CDR3 is TGCAGTGCCCTGCAGGGTCATGGCTACACCTTC. Amino acids: CSALQGHGYTF.

The rearrangement joins TRBV30 to TRBJ2-5; D may correspond to TRBD1 or TRBD2 (5 bases each). V lost 1 base and J lost 9, with 21 bases in between. The CDR3 sequence is 15 residues long. The V gene's germline CDR1 is GTSNPN and CDR2 SVGIG (reference sequence). The CDR3 protein is CAWSGDGGSGKAQYF. CDR3 coding DNA: TGTGCCTGGAGTGGGGACGGCGGGTCGGGGAAGGCCCAGTACTTC.

The V gene is TRBV7-2, the J gene TRBJ2-6, with D perhaps TRBD1 (6 bases). This CDR3 contains 13 residues. Looked up from germline, CDR1 is SGHTA and CDR2 is FQGNSA. Trimming pared 8 bases from V and 9 bases from J, leaving 14 bases between. Here the CDR3 DNA reads TGTGCCAGCTCTAGTGGACAGAACAACGTCCTGACTTTC. Translating it yields CASSSGQNNVLTF.

DNA for the CDR3: TGTGCCAGCAGTGGAAGCCGCGAGGTAGGCTTCAAGGAGACCCAGTACTTC. It specifies CASSGSREVGFKETQYF. The chain couples TRBV25-1 to TRBJ2-5, with D unresolved. The CDR3 has 17 residues. Between the trimmed V and J ends, which lost 4 bases and 5 bases, there was a span of 23 bases. Germline V gives CDR1 MGHDK, CDR2 SYGVNS. The full variable domain, with the rest looked up from reference TRBV25-1 and TRBJ2-5, is EADIYQTPRYLVIGTGKKITLECSQTMGHDKMYWYQQDPGMELHLIHYSYGVNSTEKGDLSSESTVSRIRTEHFPLTLESARPSHTSQYLCASSGSREVGFKETQYFGPGTRLLVL.

This clone was found once. The CDR3 region is CAINTLGGFGGYTF. The DNA for the CDR3 is TGTGCCATCAATACTTTGGGAGGGTTCGGTGGCTACACCTTC. This chain connects TRBV10-3 to TRBJ1-2; D remains unclear. The V and J ends lost 7 bases and 7 bases respectively, with 19 bases between them. The CDR3 consists of 14 residues. Germline V CDR1 and CDR2: ENHRY, SYGVKD.

In this sample, this clone turned up once. This chain uses TRBV30 with TRBJ1-4; D is undetermined. The length of the CDR3 is 11 residues. Trimming removed 1 base at V and 7 bases at J, with 4 bases between. Germline loops: CDR1 GTSNPN, CDR2 SVGIG (reference sequence). The CDR3 protein is CAWSDSEKLFF. The CDR3 DNA reads as TGTGCCTGGAGTGACAGTGAAAAACTGTTTTTT.

CDR3 in DNA: TGTGCCAGCAGCCGAGGGGGGACAGGGGGCACCGGGGAGCTGTTTTTT. It encodes CASSRGGTGGTGELFF. This chain connects TRBV7-8 to TRBJ2-2; 11 bases match TRBD1. This CDR3 is 16 amino acids long. The germline V gene encodes CDR1 SGHVS and CDR2 FQNEAQ. The V segment lost 5 bases and the J segment 4 bases; nucleotides outside the gene matches: 6. The full variable domain, rest sourced from reference TRBV7-8 and TRBJ2-2, is GAGVSQSPRYKVAKRGQDVALRCDPISGHVSLFWYQQALGQGPEFLTYFQNEAQLDKSGLPSDRFFAERPEGSVSTLKIQRTQQEDSAVYLCASSRGGTGGTGELFFGEGSRLTVL.

The genes are TRBV5-1 and TRBJ1-1; 9 nucleotides line up with TRBD1. The CDR3 loop spans 16 amino acids. CDR1 SGHRS and CDR2 YFSETQ come from the germline V gene. V was clipped by 0 bases and J by 8 bases; unmatched bases: 11. The CDR3 DNA sequence: TGCGCCAGCAGCTTGGGGGATACAGGGGGCAGAATGGAAGCTTTCTTT. This sequence encodes CASSLGDTGGRMEAFF. The full variable domain, rest sourced from reference TRBV5-1 and TRBJ1-1, is KAGVTQTPRYLIKTRGQQVTLSCSPISGHRSVSWYQQTPGQGLQFLFEYFSETQRNKGNFPGRFSGRQFSNSRSEMNVSTLELGDSALYLCASSLGDTGGRMEAFFGQGTRLTVV.

The rearrangement uses TRBV5-4 and TRBJ2-3; tentatively, D is TRBD2 (5 bases). The CDR3 loop spans 12 amino acids. CDR1 and CDR2 from the germline V gene are SGHNT and YYREEE (reference sequence). Trimming stripped 4 bases from V and 5 bases from J, with 8 bases between. The CDR3 region is CASSLGRDTQYF. The CDR3 DNA reads as TGTGCCAGCAGCCTGGGGAGAGATACGCAGTATTTT.

The rearrangement uses TRBV12-3 or TRBV12-4 and TRBJ2-2, with a possible D match to TRBD1 (5 bases). CDR3 size: 12 residues. Trimming pared 7 bases from V and 7 bases from J, leaving 10 bases between. The CDR3 region has the DNA TGTGCCAGCACCCAGGGCAGCGGGGAGCTGTTTTTT. Its protein product is CASTQGSGELFF.

This sequence joins TRBV29-1 and TRBJ2-1; 9 bases are shared with TRBD2. V lost 7 bases and J lost 1; bases outside the gene matches: 5. Germline CDR1 reads SQVTM; CDR2 reads ANQGSEA. The CDR3 has 14 amino acids. The CDR3 sequence: CSGELAGSYNEQFF. The CDR3 DNA sequence: TGCAGCGGAGAGCTAGCGGGATCCTACAATGAGCAGTTCTTC.

This chain joins TRBV29-1 and TRBJ2-7, with D perhaps TRBD1 (7 bases). CDR3 size: 13 residues. The germline V and J ends were trimmed by 3 bases and 3 bases, with 12 bases remaining between them. CDR1 is SQVTM and CDR2 is ANQGSEA in the germline V gene. CDR3 DNA: TGCAGCGTTGACAGGGGGGAGAGCTACGAGCAGTACTTC. This encodes CSVDRGESYEQYF.

The chain recombines TRBV7-9 with TRBJ2-3; D not certain. Trimming left V 3 bases short and J 3 bases short, with 13 bases between. Germline CDR1 and CDR2: SEHNR and FQNEAQ (reference sequence). There are 15 residues in the CDR3. CDR3 nucleotide sequence: TGTGCCAGCAGCTTGGACCACCCTGGTACAGATACGCAGTATTTT. Translated: CASSLDHPGTDTQYF.

The count of this clone is one. This chain links TRBV5-5 with TRBJ2-7, with unresolved D. The germline V gene encodes CDR1 SGHKS and CDR2 YYEKEE (reference sequence). V was clipped by 4 bases and J by 9 bases, with 20 bases between them. There are 14 residues in the CDR3. Here the CDR3 reads CASSLDEIPRGQYF. The CDR3 nucleotides read TGTGCCAGCAGCCTAGACGAGATACCCCGAGGGCAGTACTTC.

This clone came up a few times. V usage is TRBV5-4 and J usage is TRBJ2-7; D may be TRBD1 (6 bases). V lost 4 bases and J lost 5, with 19 bases in between. Germline-derived CDR1 and CDR2 are SGHNT and YYREEE (reference sequence). The CDR3 length is 15 residues. The CDR3 nucleotides are TGTGCCAGCAGCCCCTTTCAGGGGCTGAGGGACGAGCAGTACTTC. Its protein product is CASSPFQGLRDEQYF.

V and J are TRBV5-1 and TRBJ1-2; D ambiguous. CDR3 length equals 13 residues. Trimming took 5 bases from V and 4 from J, leaving 12 bases between them. Germline CDR1 is SGHRS and CDR2 is YFSETQ. The CDR3 coding sequence is TGCGCCAGCAGTCCCAGTCAGTCCTATGGCTACACCTTC. Protein product: CASSPSQSYGYTF.

The chain employs TRBV21-1 and TRBJ1-6. TRBV21-1 is classified as a pseudogene. This CDR3 is 18 amino acids long. Here the CDR3 reads CASSKARVFPIPNSPLHF. DNA of the CDR3: TGTGCCAGCAGCAAAGCCCGTGTCTTTCCAATTCCCAATTCACCCCTCCACTTT.

The chain employs TRBV19 and TRBJ1-2, with a possible D match to TRBD1 (6 bases). Germline V gene lookup returns CDR1 LNHDA and CDR2 SQIVND (reference sequence). The germline V and J ends were trimmed by 2 bases and 5 bases, with 15 bases remaining between them. CDR3 length: 15 residues. CDR3 DNA: TGTGCCAGTAGTATATCCGGACAGTCTGGGTATGGCTACACCTTC. It yields the protein CASSISGQSGYGYTF. The entire variable domain, with the rest obtained from reference TRBV19 and TRBJ1-2, is as follows: DGGITQSPKYLFRKEGQNVTLSCEQNLNHDAMYWYRQDPGQGLRLIYYSQIVNDFQKGDIAEGYSVSREKKESFPLTVTSAQKNPTAFYLCASSISGQSGYGYTFGSGTRLTVV.

V is TRBV5-1 and J is TRBJ2-2; TRBD1 or TRBD2 may be the D gene (5 bases each). Trimming removed 0 bases at V and 1 base at J, with 7 bases between. The CDR3 consists of 15 residues. In germline, CDR1 is SGHRS, CDR2 YFSETQ. CDR3 nucleotide sequence: TGCGCCAGCAGCTTGGATGGGGGGAACACCGGGGAGCTGTTTTTT. It codes for CASSLDGGNTGELFF.

This sequence joins TRBV19 and TRBJ2-1, with 10 bases identical to TRBD2. The ends lost 2 bases at V and 9 bases at J; junction bases unmatched: 7. CDR1 and CDR2 from the germline V gene are LNHDA and SQIVND (reference sequence). The CDR3 loop spans 15 amino acids. CDR3 protein: CASSILAGVRGEQFF. The CDR3 DNA reads TGTGCCAGTAGTATACTAGCGGGGGTTAGGGGTGAGCAGTTCTTC.

The chain joins TRBV12-3 or TRBV12-4 to TRBJ1-6; unclear D gene. The CDR3 totals 13 residues. V gave up 3 bases and J gave up 7 bases, with 7 bases separating them. The CDR3 spells CASSFSQNSPLHF. The DNA of the CDR3 is TGTGCCAGCAGTTTTTCGCAAAATTCACCCCTCCACTTT.

A note on this clone: Mismatch with germline at one junction end may stem from a read error. The rearrangement links TRBV19 to TRBJ2-2, with a tentative D call TRBD1 (5 bases). CDR1 and CDR2 from the germline V gene are LNHDA and SQIVND (reference sequence). CDR3 size: 14 residues. The CDR3 region has the DNA TGTGCCGGTAGAAGACAGAAGAACACCGGGGAGCTGTTTTTT. This gives the protein CAGRRQKNTGELFF.

The chain employs TRBV5-1 and TRBJ2-5; 7 bases fit TRBD2. The CDR3 runs to 14 residues. The germline CDR1 and CDR2 sequences are SGHRS and YFSETQ. After removal of 0 bases from V and 9 bases from J, the junction contained 8 bases not matched to a gene. The CDR3, as DNA: TGCGCCAGCAGCTTGGAAGGACGTCGGGAGGCCCAGTACTTC. Its translation is CASSLEGRREAQYF.

The chain is built from TRBV6-2 or TRBV6-3 and TRBJ1-5; a weak D match, TRBD1 (5 bases). Trimming stripped 2 bases from V and 4 bases from J, with 9 bases between. The length of the CDR3 is 14 residues. Germline V gene data show CDR1 as MNHEY and CDR2 as SVGEGT. CDR3 bases: TGTGCCAGCAGTTACGTTGGGGGAAATCAGCCCCAGCATTTT. Translating gives CASSYVGGNQPQHF.